The 17 T cell receptor beta chains listed next were all sequenced from one sample in a study of blood T cell repertoires in COVID-19. Using immunoSEQ multiplex PCR, the repertoire was profiled, and TCRdb retains in-frame clones only, with some absent. The sample includes about 150,000 clones, roughly 74% of them seen just once. Sequencing was performed on peripheral blood. These receptors all stem from a woman of 80 years or more with acute or convalescent COVID-19.

The rearrangement uses TRBV4-2 and TRBJ1-5; D not resolved. V gave up 4 bases and J gave up 4 bases, with 14 bases separating them. CDR3 length equals 15 residues. Germline V gene sequence: CDR1 LGHNA, CDR2 YNFKEQ. The CDR3 spells CASSPHGSGNQPQHF. DNA for the CDR3: TGTGCCAGCAGCCCCCATGGTTCGGGGAATCAGCCCCAGCATTTT.

This chain uses TRBV28 with TRBJ2-1; 7 nucleotides line up with TRBD1. This CDR3 is 15 amino acids long. After removal of 6 bases from V and 4 bases from J, the junction contained 9 bases not matched to a gene. In germline, CDR1 is MDHEN, CDR2 SYDVKM. CDR3 sequence: CASRSTGVGYNEQFF. The CDR3 DNA follows: TGTGCCAGCAGATCCACAGGGGTCGGGTACAATGAGCAGTTCTTC.

The gene calls are TRBV10-2 and TRBJ2-7, with 7 positions matching TRBD2. The CDR3 has 14 amino acids. V trimming: 8 bases; J trimming: 5 bases; junction bases outside the gene matches: 12. CDR1 is WSHSY and CDR2 is SAAADI in the germline V gene. The CDR3 here is CASGVGGIEHEQYF. The CDR3 DNA reads TGCGCCAGCGGTGTGGGAGGGATCGAACACGAGCAGTACTTC.

The gene calls are TRBV9 and TRBJ2-1, with a possible D match to TRBD2 (5 bases). Trimming pared 2 bases from V and 2 bases from J, leaving 11 bases between. Germline CDR1 and CDR2: SGDLS and YYNGEE. The CDR3 is made up of 15 amino acids. The CDR3 DNA sequence: TGTGCCAGCAGCGTGGCTAGCACTACCTACAATGAGCAGTTCTTC. Translation: CASSVASTTYNEQFF.

CDR3 region: CASSSTLPHEAFF. DNA of the CDR3: TGTGCCAGCAGCTCAACTCTTCCGCATGAAGCTTTCTTT. The V call is TRBV5-4, the J call TRBJ1-1, with no clear D. The germline CDR1 and CDR2 sequences are SGHNT and YYREEE (reference sequence). The CDR3 covers 13 residues. Trimming removed 3 bases at V and 7 bases at J, with 13 bases between. Using reference TRBV5-4 and TRBJ1-1 for the parts outside the CDR3, the full variable domain is ETGVTQSPTHLIKTRGQQVTLRCSSQSGHNTVSWYQQALGQGPQFIFQYYREEENGRGNFPPRFSGLQFPNYSSELNVNALELDDSALYLCASSSTLPHEAFFGQGTRLTVV.

The rearrangement uses TRBV7-2 and TRBJ2-1; 10 nucleotides align to TRBD2. The CDR3 consists of 17 residues. Trimming took 1 base from V and 0 from J; bases not matched to a gene: 3. The germline CDR1 and CDR2 sequences are SGHTA and FQGNSA. The CDR3 DNA is TGTGCCAGCAGCTTAGGGCCTAGCGGGAGCTCCTACAATGAGCAGTTCTTC. Protein: CASSLGPSGSSYNEQFF. The complete variable domain, with remaining parts taken from reference TRBV7-2 and TRBJ2-1, reads GAGVSQSPSNKVTEKGKDVELRCDPISGHTALYWYRQSLGQGLEFLIYFQGNSAPDKSGLPSDRFSAERTGGSVSTLTIQRTQQEDSAVYLCASSLGPSGSSYNEQFFGPGTRLTVL.

Only one count was recorded for this clone. The chain joins TRBV30 to TRBJ1-2; D unclear. Looked up from germline, CDR1 is GTSNPN and CDR2 is SVGIG (reference sequence). The V end was cut by 0 bases, the J end by 8 bases, with 16 bases between. CDR3 size: 14 residues. CDR3 loop: CAWSVGIPAGGYTF. The DNA of the CDR3 is TGTGCCTGGAGTGTAGGCATTCCTGCGGGGGGCTACACCTTC.

This sequence joins TRBV27 and TRBJ2-3; 9 positions match TRBD2. The CDR3 totals 16 residues. V shed 3 bases, J shed 0 bases, and the junction held 4 bases outside the gene matches. Germline assignment: CDR1 MNHEY and CDR2 SMNVEV (reference sequence). In DNA form, the CDR3 reads TGTGCCAGCAGTTTTGGGGCGGGAGGGAGCACAGATACGCAGTATTTT. Protein: CASSFGAGGSTDTQYF.

The J gene is TRBJ2-1, the V gene TRBV28; the match to TRBD2 covers 9 bases. In germline, CDR1 is MDHEN, CDR2 SYDVKM. J was trimmed by 4 bases and V by 1 base; bases with no gene match: 14. This CDR3 spans 19 amino acids. CDR3: CASSLSWREGRGLYNEQFF. CDR3 nucleotide sequence: TGTGCCAGCAGTTTATCTTGGCGGGAGGGCCGGGGCTTATACAATGAGCAGTTCTTC.

This chain links TRBV6-5 with TRBJ1-3; D gene ambiguous. Germline-derived CDR1 and CDR2 are MNHEY and SVGAGI. The germline V and J ends were trimmed by 4 bases and 4 bases, with 14 bases remaining between them. The CDR3 spans 15 residues. CDR3 region: CASSSPAGRGNTIYF. The CDR3 DNA sequence: TGTGCCAGCAGTTCCCCGGCGGGAAGGGGAAACACCATATATTTT.

The genes are TRBV6-5 and TRBJ2-7; 9 nucleotides align to TRBD2. The CDR3 is 14 residues long. Germline CDR1 is MNHEY and CDR2 is SVGAGI. After removal of 7 bases from V and 2 bases from J, the junction contained 6 bases not matched to a gene. CDR3 region: CASIRLAAPYEQYF. The CDR3 region has the DNA TGTGCCAGCATTCGACTAGCGGCCCCCTACGAGCAGTACTTC.

The rearrangement links TRBV28 to TRBJ1-4; TRBD1 is a possible D gene (5 bases). CDR1 MDHEN and CDR2 SYDVKM come from the germline V gene. CDR3 length: 15 residues. V shed 1 base and J shed 5 bases, with 11 bases lying between them. The CDR3 nucleotides are TGTGCCAGCAGTTTATTAGGGGCGGGAAATGAAAAACTGTTTTTT. Its translation is CASSLLGAGNEKLFF.

This rearrangement joins TRBV5-1 to TRBJ2-3, with D perhaps TRBD1 (5 bases). CDR3 length equals 13 residues. CDR1 and CDR2 (germline): SGHRS, YFSETQ. Trimming took 5 bases from V and 2 from J, leaving 9 bases between them. CDR3 DNA sequence: TGCGCCAGCAGTTCGGACAACACAGATACGCAGTATTTT. Translation gives CASSSDNTDTQYF.

The chain recombines TRBV19 with TRBJ2-5; 9 nucleotides match TRBD2. Losses at the gene ends were 3 bases for V and 4 bases for J; bases not matched to a gene: 6. The CDR3 runs 15 residues. Germline values: CDR1 LNHDA, CDR2 SQIVND (reference sequence). The CDR3 protein is CASSMASGVGETQYF. The DNA of the CDR3 is TGTGCCAGTAGTATGGCTAGCGGGGTAGGAGAGACCCAGTACTTC.

Here the CDR3 DNA reads TGTGCCAGCAGCGGACCCGGGACGGGGGGTGATCGGGGCTACACCTTC. Its protein product is CASSGPGTGGDRGYTF. The chain combines TRBV11-1 with TRBJ1-2, with TRBD1 as a possible D gene (5 bases). The CDR3 contains 16 residues. V lost 5 bases and J 8 bases, leaving 24 bases between the germline ends. The V gene's germline CDR1 is SGHAT and CDR2 FQDESV (reference sequence).

This chain links TRBV5-8 with TRBJ1-2, with 11 bases matching TRBD1. J gave up 8 bases and V 4 bases, and 10 bases lay outside the gene matches. CDR3 length: 15 residues. Germline CDR1 SGHTS, CDR2 YDEGEE. The CDR3 sequence is CASSRRTGGLEGYTF. In nucleotides, the CDR3 is TGTGCCAGCAGCCGAAGGACAGGGGGCCTTGAGGGCTACACCTTC.

The chain couples TRBV10-3 to TRBJ1-2; 7 bases agree with TRBD1. Germline assignment: CDR1 ENHRY and CDR2 SYGVKD. V was pared by 6 bases and J by 2 bases, with 6 bases of the junction left unmatched. The CDR3 covers 14 residues. CDR3 in amino acids: CAIRRGQGNYGYTF. The CDR3 DNA follows: TGTGCCATCAGAAGGGGGCAGGGGAACTATGGCTACACCTTC.